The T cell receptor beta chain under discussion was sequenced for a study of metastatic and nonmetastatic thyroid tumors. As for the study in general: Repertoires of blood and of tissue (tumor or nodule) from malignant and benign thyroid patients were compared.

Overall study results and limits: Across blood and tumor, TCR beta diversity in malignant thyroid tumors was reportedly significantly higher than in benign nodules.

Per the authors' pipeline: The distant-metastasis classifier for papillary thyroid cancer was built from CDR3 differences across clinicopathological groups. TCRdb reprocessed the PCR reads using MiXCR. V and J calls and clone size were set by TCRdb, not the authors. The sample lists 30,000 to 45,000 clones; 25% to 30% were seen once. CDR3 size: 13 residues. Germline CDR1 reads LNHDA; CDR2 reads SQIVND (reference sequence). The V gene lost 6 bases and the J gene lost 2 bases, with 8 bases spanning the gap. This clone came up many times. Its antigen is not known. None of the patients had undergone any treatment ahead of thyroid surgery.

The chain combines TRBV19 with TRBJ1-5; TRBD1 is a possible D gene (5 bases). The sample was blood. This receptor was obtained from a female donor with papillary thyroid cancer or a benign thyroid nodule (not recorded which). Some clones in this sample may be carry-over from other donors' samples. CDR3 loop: CASRGDGNQPQHF. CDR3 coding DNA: TGTGCCAGTAGAGGGGATGGCAATCAGCCCCAGCATTTT. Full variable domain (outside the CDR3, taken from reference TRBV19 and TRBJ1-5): DGGITQSPKYLFRKEGQNVTLSCEQNLNHDAMYWYRQDPGQGLRLIYYSQIVNDFQKGDIAEGYSVSREKKESFPLTVTSAQKNPTAFYLCASRGDGNQPQHFGDGTRLSIL.